These 27 T cell receptor beta chains originate from one sample sequenced in a study of CD8 T cells in Susac syndrome. Reverse transcription of about 0.45 to 1 ug RNA was carried out with random hexamers. In TCRdb, the immunoSEQ multiplex PCR reads were re-called with MiXCR into one record per CDR3 protein. The table includes under 200,000 distinct CDR3 sequences, 90% to 95% detected once. Input material: CD8+ T cells from PBMCs. The source is a human donor with multiple sclerosis.

This clonotype is a singleton in its sample. The chain recombines TRBV2 with TRBJ2-3; D remains unclear. Germline V lookup: CDR1 SNHLY, CDR2 FYNNEI. The CDR3 is 11 amino acids. V dropped 7 bases and J dropped 10 bases, with 12 bases sitting between them. CDR3 amino acids: CASIMPTAQYF. Here the CDR3 DNA reads TGTGCCAGCATAATGCCGACGGCGCAGTATTTT.

This chain joins TRBV29-1 and TRBJ2-7, with TRBD1 matching over 7 bases. CDR1 SQVTM and CDR2 ANQGSEA come from the germline V gene. V trimming: 1 base; J trimming: 2 bases; junction bases outside the gene matches: 2. The CDR3 spans 13 residues. CDR3 sequence reads: CSVEGDSPYEQYF. In DNA, the CDR3 is TGCAGCGTTGAAGGGGACAGTCCCTACGAGCAGTACTTC.

The chain is built from TRBV3-1 and TRBJ2-3; D tentatively fits TRBD1 or TRBD2 (5 bases each). V lost 0 bases and J 2 bases, leaving 12 bases between the germline ends. Germline CDR1 and CDR2: LGHDT and YNNKEL (reference sequence). The CDR3 covers 16 residues. The CDR3 DNA sequence: TGTGCCAGCAGCCAAGATTGGGTGGGGACCACAGATACGCAGTATTTT. Amino acids: CASSQDWVGTTDTQYF.

V is TRBV5-1 and J is TRBJ2-5; D ambiguous. V was trimmed by 2 bases and J by 5 bases, leaving 10 bases between them. The CDR3 is 13 residues long. Per the germline V gene, CDR1 is SGHRS and CDR2 is YFSETQ. CDR3 sequence (DNA): TGCGCCAGCAGCTTTCAGGTTAGGGAGACCCAGTACTTC. It encodes CASSFQVRETQYF.

V usage is TRBV27 and J usage is TRBJ2-1; 8 nucleotides match TRBD2. Germline CDR1 and CDR2: MNHEY and SMNVEV (reference sequence). The CDR3 loop spans 15 amino acids. The V and J ends lost 3 bases and 1 base, in that order; junction bases with no gene match: 2. This CDR3 reads CASSLGLVSYNEQFF. The CDR3 DNA reads TGTGCCAGCAGTTTGGGACTAGTGTCCTACAATGAGCAGTTCTTC.

The rearrangement uses TRBV20-1 and TRBJ2-3; 9 bases align to TRBD2. The J segment lost 8 bases and the V segment lost 8 bases, leaving 5 bases of the junction unmatched. CDR3 length equals 11 residues. Per the germline V gene, CDR1 is DFQATT and CDR2 is SNEGSKA (reference sequence). The CDR3 sequence: CSSTSGGTQYF. CDR3 sequence (DNA): TGCAGTTCGACTAGCGGAGGTACGCAGTATTTT.

This clonotype has just one count. J is TRBJ2-5 and V is TRBV19, with 10 bases matching TRBD1. The germline CDR1 and CDR2 sequences are LNHDA and SQIVND (reference sequence). CDR3 length: 16 amino acids. V shed 4 bases, J shed 5 bases, and the junction held 10 bases outside the gene matches. The CDR3 is CASSTDGTGEEETQYF. The CDR3 nucleotides read TGTGCCAGTAGTACCGACGGGACAGGGGAGGAGGAGACCCAGTACTTC. The complete variable domain, with remaining parts taken from reference TRBV19 and TRBJ2-5, reads DGGITQSPKYLFRKEGQNVTLSCEQNLNHDAMYWYRQDPGQGLRLIYYSQIVNDFQKGDIAEGYSVSREKKESFPLTVTSAQKNPTAFYLCASSTDGTGEEETQYFGPGTRLLVL.

The V gene is TRBV2, the J gene TRBJ1-2; TRBD1 matches 7 bases. V lost 6 bases to trimming and J lost 0 bases; unmatched junction nucleotides: 13. This CDR3 has 17 amino acids. CDR1 is SNHLY, CDR2 FYNNEI, per germline. CDR3 amino acids: CASSSLPGQFSNYGYTF. The DNA for the CDR3 is TGTGCCAGCAGCTCGTTACCGGGACAGTTTTCTAACTATGGCTACACCTTC.

The chain carries TRBV20-1 and TRBJ2-1; 8 nucleotides align to TRBD2. The V gene's germline CDR1 is DFQATT and CDR2 SNEGSKA (reference sequence). Losses at the gene ends were 5 bases for V and 10 bases for J; bases not matched to a gene: 4. This CDR3 has 11 residues. The CDR3 coding sequence is TGCAGTGCTCCCCAGCGGGAGGAGCAGTTCTTC. Translation: CSAPQREEQFF.

The V call is TRBV29-1, the J call TRBJ2-1; D unresolved. V lost 2 bases to trimming and J lost 5 bases, with 4 bases between them. The CDR3 contains 11 residues. From germline, CDR1 is SQVTM and CDR2 ANQGSEA. The CDR3 loop is CSVESNNEQFF. The CDR3 coding sequence is TGCAGCGTTGAAAGCAACAATGAGCAGTTCTTC.

The chain couples TRBV5-4 to TRBJ1-1, with D possibly matching TRBD1 (6 bases). The CDR3 consists of 14 residues. CDR1 and CDR2 from the germline V gene are SGHNT and YYREEE (reference sequence). V dropped 3 bases and J dropped 3 bases, with 12 bases sitting between them. As DNA, the CDR3 is TGTGCCAGCAGCTCCTATGGACAGCACACTGAAGCTTTCTTT. Residues: CASSSYGQHTEAFF.

The V and J genes are TRBV30 and TRBJ2-3; TRBD2 matches 11 bases. CDR1 GTSNPN and CDR2 SVGIG come from the germline V gene (reference sequence). There are 13 residues in the CDR3. Unmatched junction bases numbered 3, after V lost 8 bases and J lost 2 bases. The CDR3 here is CAGTSGSTDTQYF. The CDR3 bases are TGTGCCGGGACTAGCGGATCCACAGATACGCAGTATTTT. The full variable domain, completed using reference TRBV30 and TRBJ2-3, is SQTIHQWPATLVQPVGSPLSLECTVEGTSNPNLYWYRQAAGRGLQLLFYSVGIGQISSEVPQNLSASRPQDRQFILSSKKLLLSDSGFYLCAGTSGSTDTQYFGPGTRLTVL.

This rearrangement joins TRBV20-1 to TRBJ1-5; D remains ambiguous. The germline CDR1 and CDR2 sequences are DFQATT and SNEGSKA (reference sequence). With 6 bases removed from V and 0 bases from J, the gap between germline ends came to 12 bases. This CDR3 contains 14 residues. The CDR3 sequence is CSARQPDSNQPQHF. The CDR3 coding sequence is TGCAGTGCGAGACAACCGGATAGCAATCAGCCCCAGCATTTT.

This sequence joins TRBV29-1 and TRBJ2-7; weak D call: TRBD1 (6 bases). Germline values: CDR1 SQVTM, CDR2 ANQGSEA. This CDR3 contains 12 residues. V was cut by 6 bases and J by 3 bases, with 12 bases left in between. CDR3 loop: CSVETGFYEQYF. The CDR3 nucleotides read TGCAGCGTAGAAACAGGGTTCTACGAGCAGTACTTC.

This rearrangement joins TRBV7-9 to TRBJ1-2; the D is unclear. CDR3 length: 14 residues. Germline values: CDR1 SEHNR, CDR2 FQNEAQ (reference sequence). Trimming cost V 3 bases and J 2 bases, with 10 bases left between them. CDR3 sequence: CASSLSPSNYGYTF. CDR3 sequence (DNA): TGTGCCAGCAGCTTGAGCCCCTCGAACTATGGCTACACCTTC.

The J gene is TRBJ2-7, the V gene TRBV30; D gene uncertain. From germline, CDR1 is GTSNPN and CDR2 SVGIG (reference sequence). Deletions cut 2 bases from V and 5 bases from J, with 7 bases between. The CDR3 runs to 11 residues. This chain's CDR3 is CAWSSGNEQYF. In nucleotides, the CDR3 is TGTGCCTGGAGTTCAGGTAACGAGCAGTACTTC.

The chain combines TRBV14 with TRBJ2-5; D is perhaps TRBD2 (5 bases). Germline V CDR1 and CDR2: SGHDN, FVKESK. V was shortened by 1 base and J by 7 bases, with 16 bases between the two germline ends. The CDR3 has 15 residues. Here the CDR3 DNA reads TGTGCCAGCAGCCAAGGGCCAGTCCCGGGGTTGACCCAGTACTTC. Amino acid sequence: CASSQGPVPGLTQYF.

The rearrangement uses TRBV15 and TRBJ2-3; 10 positions agree with TRBD1. Germline-derived CDR1 and CDR2 are LNHNV and YYDKDF (reference sequence). Trimming removed 3 bases from V and 6 bases from J; junction bases left unmatched: 18. The CDR3 length is 19 residues. CDR3 DNA: TGTGCCACCAGCAGGGGTCCGGGACAGGGGCTTCTCCCCCTGGATACGCAGTATTTT. Protein: CATSRGPGQGLLPLDTQYF.

This clonotype came up once. The chain couples TRBV11-3 to TRBJ1-5, with 9 bases that match TRBD1. The ends lost 5 bases at V and 3 bases at J; junction bases unmatched: 5. Germline CDR1 is SGHNT and CDR2 is YENEEA. This CDR3 is built from 15 residues. The CDR3, as DNA: TGTGCCAGCAGCGCACGGACAGGGGCCAATCAGCCCCAGCATTTT. This gives the protein CASSARTGANQPQHF.

The rearrangement joins TRBV7-9 to TRBJ2-7; D not resolved. The CDR3 contains 14 residues. Germline V CDR1 and CDR2: SEHNR, FQNEAQ (reference sequence). The germline V and J ends were trimmed by 5 bases and 3 bases, with 14 bases remaining between them. This CDR3 is CASSPRVRYYEQYF. CDR3 nucleotide sequence: TGTGCCAGCAGCCCACGGGTCCGGTACTACGAGCAGTACTTC. Full variable domain (missing parts from reference TRBV7-9 and TRBJ2-7): DTGVSQNPRHKITKRGQNVTFRCDPISEHNRLYWYRQTLGQGPEFLTYFQNEAQLEKSRLLSDRFSAERPKGSFSTLEIQRTEQGDSAMYLCASSPRVRYYEQYFGPGTRLTVT.

V is TRBV14 and J is TRBJ2-1; maybe TRBD1 (5 bases). The germline V gene has CDR1 SGHDN and CDR2 FVKESK. CDR3 length equals 18 residues. V lost 3 bases and J lost 5, with 23 bases in between. CDR3 DNA: TGTGCCAGCAGCCAGGACCCCACAGGTTCCACCCAACACAATGAGCAGTTCTTC. It specifies CASSQDPTGSTQHNEQFF.

The chain uses TRBV6-2 or TRBV6-3 and TRBJ1-1; D is undetermined. V was cut by 10 bases and J by 4 bases, with 16 bases left in between. Germline loops: CDR1 MNHEY, CDR2 SVGEGT. The CDR3 is 13 amino acids. DNA of the CDR3: TGTGCCATCCGGGTATCGAAAGGCACTGAAGCTTTCTTT. Translation gives CAIRVSKGTEAFF.

This clonotype appeared once. The J gene is TRBJ2-3, the V gene TRBV27, with 10 bases matching TRBD2. With V trimmed by 1 base and J by 4 bases, 5 bases remained unmatched. CDR3 length: 16 amino acids. Germline V gene lookup returns CDR1 MNHEY and CDR2 SMNVEV (reference sequence). The CDR3 sequence: CASSLLVAGGSDTQYF. The CDR3 DNA follows: TGTGCCAGCAGTTTATTGGTAGCGGGGGGTTCAGATACGCAGTATTTT.

The gene calls are TRBV2 and TRBJ2-5; TRBD1 is a possible D gene (5 bases). The CDR3 loop spans 13 amino acids. CDR1 and CDR2 (germline): SNHLY, FYNNEI. The V gene lost 5 bases and the J gene lost 0 bases, with 7 bases spanning the gap. CDR3 bases: TGTGCCAGCAGTCCCAGGGACCAAGAGACCCAGTACTTC. Protein: CASSPRDQETQYF.

The chain links TRBV9 to TRBJ2-1; D might be TRBD1 (6 bases). The CDR3 totals 16 residues. V was clipped by 3 bases and J by 2 bases, with 15 bases between them. Germline CDR1 reads SGDLS; CDR2 reads YYNGEE. The CDR3 loop is CASSAQAGDPYNEQFF. In DNA, the CDR3 is TGTGCCAGCAGCGCCCAGGCAGGGGATCCCTACAATGAGCAGTTCTTC. Looking up the rest from reference TRBV9 and TRBJ2-1 gives the full variable domain: DSGVTQTPKHLITATGQRVTLRCSPRSGDLSVYWYQQSLDQGLQFLIQYYNGEERAKGNILERFSAQQFPDLHSELNLSSLELGDSALYFCASSAQAGDPYNEQFFGPGTRLTVL.

The chain carries TRBV27 and TRBJ2-1; D is undetermined. The CDR3 is 11 amino acids. Trimming left V 7 bases short and J 5 bases short, with 6 bases between. Germline V gene sequence: CDR1 MNHEY, CDR2 SMNVEV (reference sequence). The CDR3 DNA follows: TGTGCCAGCACCCGGGACAATGAGCAGTTCTTC. Residues: CASTRDNEQFF.

This chain uses TRBV12-3 or TRBV12-4 with TRBJ2-3; D is ambiguous. V lost 3 bases and J lost 2, with 6 bases in between. The CDR3 sequence is 13 residues long. The CDR3 protein is CASSLGHTDTQYF. The CDR3, as DNA: TGTGCCAGCAGTTTGGGCCACACAGATACGCAGTATTTT.